These 28 T cell receptor beta chains were all obtained from the same sample, sequenced in a study of blood T cells in healthy people across ages. The second PCR ran roughly 6 to 11 cycles with a sample-barcoded 5' primer and J-beta primers. TCRdb independently ran MiXCR on the 5' RACE reads; one entry per CDR3 protein. The data show 1.8 million or so distinct CDR3 sequences, with roughly two fifths seen just once and under 30% held by the top ten. Sequenced sample: blood. These receptors were taken from a human donor in good health.

This sequence joins TRBV15 and TRBJ2-1, with 11 positions matching TRBD2. Germline CDR1 and CDR2: LNHNV and YYDKDF (reference sequence). The trim removed 8 bases at V and 4 bases at J, leaving 7 bases unmatched. The CDR3 loop spans 15 amino acids. This chain's CDR3 is CATRAGTSGYNEQFF. CDR3 coding DNA: TGTGCCACCCGAGCGGGGACTAGCGGTTACAATGAGCAGTTCTTC.

V gene TRBV20-1 combines with J gene TRBJ1-2, with D perhaps matching TRBD1 (5 bases). The CDR3 spans 16 residues. Germline lookup yields CDR1 DFQATT and CDR2 SNEGSKA (reference sequence). Trimming left V 0 bases short and J 4 bases short, with 18 bases between. CDR3 sequence (DNA): TGCAGTGCTAGAGATCTGGGTCAGGTTGGGGGCTATGGCTACACCTTC. Protein product: CSARDLGQVGGYGYTF.

This clonotype was seen only a few times. The genes are TRBV6-6 and TRBJ1-2; a possible D gene is TRBD1 (6 bases). V lost 7 bases to trimming and J lost 7 bases, with 16 bases between them. The germline V gene has CDR1 MNHNY and CDR2 SVGAGI (reference sequence). CDR3 length: 13 amino acids. This CDR3 is CASTSYRVGGYTF. The CDR3 region has the DNA TGTGCCAGCACCTCATACAGGGTTGGTGGCTACACCTTC.

This rearrangement joins TRBV4-3 to TRBJ2-7; no reliable D call. The length of the CDR3 is 18 residues. Germline V CDR1 and CDR2: LGHNA, YSLEER. Deletions cut 1 base from V and 0 bases from J, with 19 bases between. The CDR3 DNA is TGCGCCAGCAGCCAAGTGGTCTCTACCTCTGCGGACTCCTACGAGCAGTACTTC. This gives the protein CASSQVVSTSADSYEQYF.

This clonotype was recorded a few times. The rearrangement links TRBV4-1 to TRBJ1-2; TRBD1 agrees at 10 bases. The V gene's germline CDR1 is MGHRA and CDR2 YSYEKL. This CDR3 comprises 16 residues. The V segment lost 4 bases and the J segment 7 bases; nucleotides outside the gene matches: 12. CDR3 sequence reads: CASSRPGAGQGSGYTF. CDR3 nucleotides: TGCGCCAGCAGCCGGCCGGGAGCGGGACAGGGGAGTGGCTACACCTTC.

This clonotype was seen more than once but under ten times. This rearrangement joins TRBV14 to TRBJ2-1; 14 nucleotides match TRBD2. V shed 4 bases, J shed 9 bases, and the junction held 8 bases outside the gene matches. Germline V gene lookup returns CDR1 SGHDN and CDR2 FVKESK. This CDR3 is 16 amino acids long. CDR3 sequence: CASSRLLTSGGGEQFF. The CDR3 DNA is TGTGCCAGCAGCCGACTGTTGACTAGCGGGGGGGGTGAGCAGTTCTTC.

The chain uses TRBV4-2 and TRBJ2-3; 10 bases are a match to TRBD2. The germline gives CDR1 LGHNA, CDR2 YNFKEQ. V gave up 1 base and J gave up 4 bases; unmatched junction bases: 17. This CDR3 has 20 residues. The CDR3 protein is CASSQGASGGFGSFSDTQYF. Written as DNA, the CDR3 is TGTGCCAGCAGCCAAGGGGCTAGCGGGGGATTCGGATCTTTCTCAGATACGCAGTATTTT.

This chain joins TRBV2 and TRBJ2-7; D unresolved. The ends were cut back, 6 bases at V and 0 bases at J, with 9 bases in the middle. Looked up from germline, CDR1 is SNHLY and CDR2 is FYNNEI. The CDR3 runs to 13 residues. As DNA, the CDR3 is TGTGCCAGCAGAGATCGAATCTCCTACGAGCAGTACTTC. Its protein is CASRDRISYEQYF.

In nucleotides, the CDR3 is TGTGCCAGCAGCTTAGGAGTCGGCAAGACTTCCTACGAGCAGTACTTC. It encodes CASSLGVGKTSYEQYF. The J gene is TRBJ2-7, the V gene TRBV7-2, with unresolved D. The CDR3 loop spans 16 amino acids. Germline V gives CDR1 SGHTA, CDR2 FQGNSA. V lost 1 base, J lost 1 base, and 14 bases lay in between.

In this sample, this clonotype turned up a few times. The V gene is TRBV6-5, the J gene TRBJ2-5; 7 bases align to TRBD2. The CDR3 spans 14 residues. Germline V CDR1 and CDR2: MNHEY, SVGAGI. Trimming at V came to 2 bases and at J to 2 bases, leaving 2 bases not matched to a gene. The chain's CDR3 is CASSYLAEQETQYF. CDR3 DNA: TGTGCCAGCAGTTACCTAGCGGAACAAGAGACCCAGTACTTC.

The rearrangement links TRBV10-3 to TRBJ2-7, with TRBD1 matching 10 bases. Germline CDR1 reads ENHRY; CDR2 reads SYGVKD. The V and J ends lost 6 bases and 3 bases, in that order; junction bases with no gene match: 2. This CDR3 contains 13 residues. CDR3 bases: TGTGCCATCAGAGGGACAGGGGACTACGAGCAGTACTTC. This sequence encodes CAIRGTGDYEQYF.

The gene calls are TRBV6-1 and TRBJ2-7; 10 bases are shared with TRBD2. CDR1 is MNHNS and CDR2 is SASEGT in the germline V gene. The V and J ends lost 8 bases and 4 bases, in that order; junction bases with no gene match: 5. The length of the CDR3 is 13 residues. The CDR3 nucleotides are TGTGCCAGCGGACTAGCGGCGTTTTACGAGCAGTACTTC. Its translation: CASGLAAFYEQYF.

This clonotype has only a few counts. The V gene is TRBV20-1, the J gene TRBJ1-6, with TRBD1 matching 7 bases. V lost 4 bases to trimming and J lost 10 bases; unmatched junction nucleotides: 13. Germline CDR1 and CDR2: DFQATT and SNEGSKA (reference sequence). There are 15 residues in the CDR3. In DNA form, the CDR3 reads TGCAGTGCTAACAAAGGGGGCGCGGAGGGATCACCCCTCCACTTT. The encoded protein is CSANKGGAEGSPLHF.

The V call is TRBV29-1, the J call TRBJ1-1; D not resolved. The V gene lost 7 bases and the J gene lost 1 base, with 13 bases spanning the gap. This CDR3 comprises 13 residues. The V gene's germline CDR1 is SQVTM and CDR2 ANQGSEA. Written as DNA, the CDR3 is TGCAGCGCCGTACAGTCCCCGAACACTGAAGCTTTCTTT. Encoded protein: CSAVQSPNTEAFF.

In its sample, this clonotype was seen a few times. The V call is TRBV20-1, the J call TRBJ2-3, with TRBD2 identical over 7 bases. The CDR3 extends over 16 amino acids. V was pared by 3 bases and J by 1 base, with 10 bases of the junction left unmatched. CDR1 and CDR2 from the germline V gene are DFQATT and SNEGSKA (reference sequence). CDR3 residues: CSARGFLAARTDTQYF. Written as DNA, the CDR3 is TGCAGTGCTAGGGGGTTCCTAGCGGCCCGCACAGATACGCAGTATTTT.

The chain has TRBV12-3 or TRBV12-4 and TRBJ2-5; 8 bases line up with TRBD1. The V gene end was trimmed by 4 bases and the J gene end by 4 bases; junction bases not matched to a gene: 5. The CDR3 consists of 14 residues. CDR3 residues: CASSWQGATETQYF. CDR3 DNA sequence: TGTGCCAGCAGTTGGCAGGGGGCAACAGAGACCCAGTACTTC.

The chain employs TRBV29-1 and TRBJ1-2, with D perhaps matching TRBD1 (5 bases). Germline V gives CDR1 SQVTM, CDR2 ANQGSEA. The V end lost 0 bases, the J end lost 2 bases, and 13 bases lay between the germline ends. The CDR3 is made up of 15 amino acids. CDR3 protein: CSVEDRQGPNYGYTF. The CDR3 DNA is TGCAGCGTTGAAGATCGTCAGGGACCGAACTATGGCTACACCTTC.

A few counts support this clonotype. J is TRBJ1-2 and V is TRBV7-2, with D perhaps TRBD1 (5 bases). The length of the CDR3 is 15 residues. Per the germline V gene, CDR1 is SGHTA and CDR2 is FQGNSA. V shed 4 bases and J shed 6 bases, with 18 bases lying between them. CDR3 in amino acids: CASSSLFNRKDGYTF. DNA for the CDR3: TGTGCCAGCAGCTCCCTATTTAACAGGAAGGATGGCTACACCTTC. The whole variable domain, filled in from reference TRBV7-2 and TRBJ1-2, reads GAGVSQSPSNKVTEKGKDVELRCDPISGHTALYWYRQSLGQGLEFLIYFQGNSAPDKSGLPSDRFSAERTGGSVSTLTIQRTQQEDSAVYLCASSSLFNRKDGYTFGSGTRLTVV.

Details on this clonotype: One end of the junction varies from germline; a read error may be responsible. This chain uses TRBV20-1 with TRBJ2-3, with 7 bases matching TRBD1. Per the germline V gene, CDR1 is DFQATT and CDR2 is SNEGSKA (reference sequence). The CDR3 loop spans 13 amino acids. CDR3 sequence (DNA): TGCAGTGCCAGAGGGGACAGTACAGATACGCAGTATTTT. It codes for CSARGDSTDTQYF.

This chain uses TRBV21-1 with TRBJ2-3. TRBV21-1 is listed as a pseudogene. The CDR3 runs 15 residues. CDR3 loop: CASSKSSSRPDTQYF. The CDR3, as DNA: TGTGCCAGCAGCAAATCGTCCTCGAGACCAGATACGCAGTATTTT.

This chain uses TRBV5-1 with TRBJ2-7, with D perhaps TRBD2 (5 bases). The CDR3 totals 15 residues. Germline V CDR1 and CDR2: SGHRS, YFSETQ. The V end was cut by 3 bases, the J end by 3 bases, with 16 bases between. CDR3 sequence reads: CASSSNTGVYYEQYF. In DNA, the CDR3 is TGCGCCAGCAGCTCAAATACCGGGGTCTACTACGAGCAGTACTTC.

The chain uses TRBV5-1 and TRBJ2-3; 9 nucleotides agree with TRBD1. The CDR3 totals 14 residues. CDR1 and CDR2 (germline): SGHRS, YFSETQ. Unmatched junction bases numbered 4, after V lost 4 bases and J lost 4 bases. CDR3 residues: CASSGQGMPDTQYF. CDR3 sequence (DNA): TGCGCCAGCAGCGGACAGGGGATGCCAGATACGCAGTATTTT.

This sequence joins TRBV5-6 and TRBJ2-5, with 11 positions matching TRBD1. Germline-derived CDR1 and CDR2 are SGHDT and YYEEEE. V trimming: 3 bases; J trimming: 5 bases; junction bases outside the gene matches: 6. CDR3 length equals 15 residues. The CDR3 protein is CASSWTGGGGETQYF. CDR3 DNA sequence: TGTGCCAGCAGCTGGACAGGGGGCGGTGGTGAGACCCAGTACTTC.

On this clonotype: Possible read error: a much larger clone is one base away. The chain has TRBV4-1 and TRBJ2-5; TRBD2 matches 13 bases. CDR3 length equals 16 residues. Germline CDR1 reads MGHRA; CDR2 reads YSYEKL. J gave up 7 bases and V 4 bases, and 9 bases lay outside the gene matches. CDR3 protein: CASSLARTSGGGTQYF. The CDR3, as DNA: TGCGCCAGCAGCCTTGCCAGGACTAGCGGGGGTGGGACCCAGTACTTC.

This sequence joins TRBV3-1 and TRBJ2-7; the match to TRBD2 covers 9 bases. The germline CDR1 and CDR2 sequences are LGHDT and YNNKEL (reference sequence). V gave up 4 bases and J gave up 2 bases; unmatched junction bases: 3. The CDR3 is 14 amino acids. DNA of the CDR3: TGTGCCAGCAGCCGACTAGCGGCTCCCTACGAGCAGTACTTC. Amino acid sequence: CASSRLAAPYEQYF.

This clonotype was counted a few times. The chain is built from TRBV7-2 and TRBJ2-5, with TRBD1 identical over 8 bases. The V and J ends lost 4 bases and 0 bases, in that order; junction bases with no gene match: 4. Germline values: CDR1 SGHTA, CDR2 FQGNSA. The CDR3 has 15 residues. CDR3 protein: CASSWAGGDQETQYF. The CDR3 nucleotides are TGTGCCAGCAGCTGGGCAGGGGGCGACCAAGAGACCCAGTACTTC.

Concerning this clonotype: A read error may account for a junction end that differs from germline. The chain links TRBV12-3 or TRBV12-4 to TRBJ2-6; D may be TRBD2 (6 bases). The CDR3 covers 15 residues. CDR3 loop: CASNHRRVSYNERFF. In nucleotides, the CDR3 is TGTGCCAGCAATCATAGGAGGGTTTCCTACAATGAGCGGTTCTTC.

V is TRBV7-9 and J is TRBJ2-7; D uncertain. The CDR3 runs to 11 residues. Germline values: CDR1 SEHNR, CDR2 FQNEAQ (reference sequence). V was pared by 4 bases and J by 8 bases, with 9 bases between. In DNA, the CDR3 is TGTGCCAGCAGCTCTTCTCTTCAGCAGTACTTC. Translation gives CASSSSLQQYF.